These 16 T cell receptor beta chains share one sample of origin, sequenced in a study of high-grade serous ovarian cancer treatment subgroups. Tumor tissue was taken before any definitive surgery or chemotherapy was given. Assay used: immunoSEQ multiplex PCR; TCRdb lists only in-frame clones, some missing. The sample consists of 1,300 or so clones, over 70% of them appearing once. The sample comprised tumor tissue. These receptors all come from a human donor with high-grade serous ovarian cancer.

Here the CDR3 DNA reads TGTGCCGGGAAGACAGGGGCGAACACTGAAGCTTTCTTT. Its translation is CAGKTGANTEAFF. J is TRBJ1-1 and V is TRBV28; 8 bases are shared with TRBD1. CDR1 and CDR2 (germline): MDHEN, SYDVKM. This CDR3 contains 13 residues. Trimming took 11 bases from V and 1 from J; bases not matched to a gene: 6.

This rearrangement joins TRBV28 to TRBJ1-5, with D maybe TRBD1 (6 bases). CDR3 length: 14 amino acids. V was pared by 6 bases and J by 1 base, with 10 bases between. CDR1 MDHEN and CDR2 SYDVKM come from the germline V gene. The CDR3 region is CASRRTASNQPQHF. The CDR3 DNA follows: TGTGCCAGCAGACGGACAGCAAGCAATCAGCCCCAGCATTTT.

CDR3 in amino acids: CASSPVLTTNEKLFF. CDR3 sequence (DNA): TGTGCCAGCAGCCCCGTACTTACGACTAATGAAAAACTGTTTTTT. The rearrangement links TRBV7-8 to TRBJ1-4; no reliable D call. The CDR3 runs 15 residues. Germline CDR1 reads SGHVS; CDR2 reads FQNEAQ. Trimming shortened V by 5 bases and J by 2 bases, and 12 bases separated the two germline ends.

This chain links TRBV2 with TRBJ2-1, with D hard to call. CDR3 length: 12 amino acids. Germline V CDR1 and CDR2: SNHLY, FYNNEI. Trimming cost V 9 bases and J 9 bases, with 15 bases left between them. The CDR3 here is CASRELGFEQFF. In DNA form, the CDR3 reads TGTGCCAGTCGAGAGCTAGGGTTTGAGCAGTTCTTC. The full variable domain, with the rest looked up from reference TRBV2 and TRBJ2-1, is EPEVTQTPSHQVTQMGQEVILRCVPISNHLYFYWYRQILGQKVEFLVSFYNNEISEKSEIFDDQFSVERPDGSNFTLKIRSTKLEDSAMYFCASRELGFEQFFGPGTRLTVL.

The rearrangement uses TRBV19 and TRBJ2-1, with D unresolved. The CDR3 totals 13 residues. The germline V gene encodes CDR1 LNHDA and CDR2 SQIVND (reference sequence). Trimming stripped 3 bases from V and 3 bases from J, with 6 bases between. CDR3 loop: CASSIAFYNEQFF. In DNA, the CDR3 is TGTGCCAGTAGTATCGCTTTCTACAATGAGCAGTTCTTC.

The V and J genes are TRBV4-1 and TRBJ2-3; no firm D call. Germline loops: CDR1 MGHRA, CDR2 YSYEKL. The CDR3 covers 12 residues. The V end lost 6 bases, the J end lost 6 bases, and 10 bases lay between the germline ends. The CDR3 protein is CASSLGPDTQYF. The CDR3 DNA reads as TGCGCCAGCAGTCTGGGCCCGGATACGCAGTATTTT.

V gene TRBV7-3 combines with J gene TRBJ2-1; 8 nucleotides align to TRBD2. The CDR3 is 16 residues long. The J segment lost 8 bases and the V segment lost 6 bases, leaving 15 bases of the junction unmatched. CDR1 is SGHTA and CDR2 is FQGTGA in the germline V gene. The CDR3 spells CASSQDSSGSIDEQFF. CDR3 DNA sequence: TGTGCCAGCAGTCAGGACTCAAGCGGGAGTATCGATGAGCAGTTCTTC.

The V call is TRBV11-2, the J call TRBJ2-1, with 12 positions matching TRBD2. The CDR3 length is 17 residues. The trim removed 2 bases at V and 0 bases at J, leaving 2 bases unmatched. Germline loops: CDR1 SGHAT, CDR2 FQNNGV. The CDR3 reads CASSLTSGRSSYNEQFF. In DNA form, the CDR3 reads TGTGCCAGCAGCTTAACTAGCGGGAGGAGCTCCTACAATGAGCAGTTCTTC.

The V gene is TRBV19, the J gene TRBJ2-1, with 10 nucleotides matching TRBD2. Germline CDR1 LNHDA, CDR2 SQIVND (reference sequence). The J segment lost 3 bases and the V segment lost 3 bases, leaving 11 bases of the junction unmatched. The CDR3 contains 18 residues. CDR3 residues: CASSMTVASGRGYNEQFF. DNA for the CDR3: TGTGCCAGTAGTATGACGGTGGCTAGCGGGAGAGGCTACAATGAGCAGTTCTTC.

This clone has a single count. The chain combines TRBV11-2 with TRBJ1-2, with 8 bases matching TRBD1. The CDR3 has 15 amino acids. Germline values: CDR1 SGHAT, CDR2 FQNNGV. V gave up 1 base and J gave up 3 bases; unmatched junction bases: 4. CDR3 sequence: CASSLGAGGDYGYTF. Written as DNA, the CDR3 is TGTGCCAGCAGCTTAGGTGCAGGGGGCGACTATGGCTACACCTTC.

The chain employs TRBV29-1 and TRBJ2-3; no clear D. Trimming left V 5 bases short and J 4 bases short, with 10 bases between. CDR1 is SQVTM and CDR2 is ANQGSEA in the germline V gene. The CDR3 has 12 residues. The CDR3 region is CSVYSFPDTQYF. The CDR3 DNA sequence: TGCAGCGTTTACAGCTTCCCAGATACGCAGTATTTT.

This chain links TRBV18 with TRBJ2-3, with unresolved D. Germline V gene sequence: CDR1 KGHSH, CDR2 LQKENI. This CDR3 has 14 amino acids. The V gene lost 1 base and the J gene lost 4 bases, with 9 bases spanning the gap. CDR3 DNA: TGTGCCAGCTCACCACTGGCTACTGCAGATACGCAGTATTTT. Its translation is CASSPLATADTQYF.

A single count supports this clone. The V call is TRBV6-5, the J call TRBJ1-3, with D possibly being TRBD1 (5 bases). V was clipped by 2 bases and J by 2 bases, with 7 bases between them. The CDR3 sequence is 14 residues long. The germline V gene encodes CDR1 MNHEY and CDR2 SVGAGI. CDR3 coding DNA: TGTGCCAGCAGTTACGGGGCAGCTGGAAACACCATATATTTT. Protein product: CASSYGAAGNTIYF.

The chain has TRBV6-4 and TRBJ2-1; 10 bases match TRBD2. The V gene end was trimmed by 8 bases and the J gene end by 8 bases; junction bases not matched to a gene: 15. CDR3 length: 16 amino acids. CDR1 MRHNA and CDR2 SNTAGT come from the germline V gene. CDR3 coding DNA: TGTGCCAGCGCCATTAAAAGCGGGGGGGATATCGATGAGCAGTTCTTC. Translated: CASAIKSGGDIDEQFF.

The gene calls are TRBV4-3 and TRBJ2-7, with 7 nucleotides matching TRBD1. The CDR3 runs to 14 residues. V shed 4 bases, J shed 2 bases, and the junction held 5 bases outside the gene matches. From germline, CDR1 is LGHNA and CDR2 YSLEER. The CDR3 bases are TGCGCCAGCAGCCCCCAGGGACAGCCCTACGAGCAGTACTTC. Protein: CASSPQGQPYEQYF.

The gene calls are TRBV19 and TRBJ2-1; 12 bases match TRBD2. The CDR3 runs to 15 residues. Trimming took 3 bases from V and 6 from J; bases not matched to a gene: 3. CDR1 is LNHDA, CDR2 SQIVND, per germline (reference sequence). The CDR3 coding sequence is TGTGCCAGTAGTATGTCTAGCGGGGGGGGCAATGAGCAGTTCTTC. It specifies CASSMSSGGGNEQFF.